Given below is one T cell receptor (beta chain) in context. This specimen belongs to a study of T cells in localized non-small cell lung cancer. Assay: immunoSEQ multiplex PCR; the TCRdb copy retains only in-frame clones and omits some. The data hold 90,000 to 95,000 clones, with approximately 91% observed a single time. Trimming took 3 bases from V and 5 from J; bases not matched to a gene: 9. The CDR3 contains 15 residues. Germline V CDR1 and CDR2: SGHNT, YYREEE (reference sequence). The sequence derives from a woman between 40 and 69 years old with stage II squamous cell lung carcinoma. The chain is built from TRBV5-4 and TRBJ2-7; 9 nucleotides match TRBD1. Here the sequenced sample was PBMCs, taken before any cancer treatment. The CDR3 loop is CASSSRGTGYDEQYF. The CDR3 region has the DNA TGTGCCAGCAGCTCGAGGGGGACAGGGTATGACGAGCAGTACTTC.